The entry that follows covers one TCR beta chain sequence. This clonotype was counted a few times. The target of this receptor is not known. No much larger clone exists at a distance of one base, and base qualities are not known. Interpreted using the paper, the time point label stands for: second blood draw from one MS patient after hematopoietic stem cell transplantation. To demonstrate the VDJtools post-analysis software, the study profiled TCR beta repertoires from the peripheral blood of about 13 young patients with multiple sclerosis. The multiple sclerosis patients were children and adolescents ranging in age from 6 to 15 years. This record belongs to a study of post-analysis software for immune sequencing data (dated by TCRdb to about 2015). A note on the overall study: The recorded disease courses included relapsing-remitting, secondary progressive and progressive-relapsing multiple sclerosis, and some patients had no subtype annotation. A subset of samples was prepared in parallel using single-end sample barcoding, then pooled and co-amplified after Illumina adapter ligation. The patient repertoires were set against around ten previously published healthy control repertoires from donors whose ages ranged from roughly 6 to 27 years. On the study overall, not on this receptor specifically: Compared with controls, multiple sclerosis patients had significantly lower normalized Chao1 diversity, a finding suggesting substantial peripheral T-cell clonal expansion. A handful of TRBV segments, including TRBV5-6, TRBV5-1 and TRBV20-1, were significantly more frequent in patients than controls. When samples were clustered directly using the F measure, samples prepared in the same batch co-clustered strongly, which prompted a batch-effect correction. The control group was slightly older than the multiple sclerosis patient group.

The library was built by means of PCR. The sequencing machine was an Illumina HiSeq 2500. To reduce PCR and sequencing biases, unique molecular identifiers were built into the TCR beta cDNA libraries. Roughly 0.5 million cDNA molecules were obtained per 1 to 10 million input T cells, so each molecule approximated one T cell. Patient libraries were prepared and sequenced with the same protocol used for the earlier healthy control dataset. Within a given batch, samples were prepared together, multiplexed and sequenced on the same HiSeq lane. As for the authors' bioinformatics: MIGEC was used to process the raw barcoded reads, and molecular identifier groups with only a single read were discarded before consensus assembly and CDR3 extraction. Clonotype tables were post-analysed with VDJtools, and diversity was normalized by down-sampling all datasets to the smallest sample size. Repertoire overlap clustering matched CDR3 amino acid but not nucleotide sequences to correct batch-related cross-sample contamination. TCRdb trimmed the raw reads at Q25, called clones with MiXCR and kept productive beta chains. When rows share a CDR3 protein, they turn into one entry using the most common DNA and genes. The V and J calls shown here were made by TCRdb, not taken from the authors' results. Within this sample are 150,000 or so distinct CDR3 sequences, with under 40% of them counted one time only. Over 25% of the sample lies in the top ten.

Via the germline V gene (reference sequence), CDR1 is LNHNV and CDR2 YYDKDF. Germline trimming amounts to 3 bases on V and 2 bases on J, with 6 as the count of junction bases outside the gene matches. The CDR3 measures 15 amino acids from cysteine to phenylalanine. Only the CDR3 DNA stays, 45 bases, in frame from base 1. The input for sequencing was blood, taken after autologous hematopoietic stem cell transplantation. The source of this sequence is a girl under 18 with multiple sclerosis. Donor details come from another sample of the same person, matched by shared clones. The sequence is built from TRBV15 and TRBJ2-7; 8 central nucleotides agree with TRBD1. For the CDR3, the sequence is CATSRALDRAYEQYF. The DNA is TGTGCCACCAGCAGGGCCTTGGACAGGGCCTACGAGCAGTACTTC.